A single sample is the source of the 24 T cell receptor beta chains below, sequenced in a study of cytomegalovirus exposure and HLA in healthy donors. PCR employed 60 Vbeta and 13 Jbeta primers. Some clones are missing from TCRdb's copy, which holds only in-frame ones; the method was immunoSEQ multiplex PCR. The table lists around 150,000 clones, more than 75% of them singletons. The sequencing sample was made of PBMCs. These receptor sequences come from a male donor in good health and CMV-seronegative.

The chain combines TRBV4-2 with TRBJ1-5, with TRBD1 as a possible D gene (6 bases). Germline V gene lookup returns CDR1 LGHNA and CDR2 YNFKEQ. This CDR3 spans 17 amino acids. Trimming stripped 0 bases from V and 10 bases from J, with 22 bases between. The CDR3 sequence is CASSQDKDSSGPTPQHF. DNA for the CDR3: TGTGCCAGCAGCCAAGATAAGGACAGCTCGGGCCCAACACCCCAGCATTTT.

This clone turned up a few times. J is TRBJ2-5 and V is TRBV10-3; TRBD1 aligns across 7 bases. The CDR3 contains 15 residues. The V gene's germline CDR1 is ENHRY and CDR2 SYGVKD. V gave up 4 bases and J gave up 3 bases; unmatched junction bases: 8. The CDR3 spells CAISGHRGPEETQYF. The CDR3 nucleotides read TGTGCCATCAGTGGTCACAGGGGTCCAGAAGAGACCCAGTACTTC.

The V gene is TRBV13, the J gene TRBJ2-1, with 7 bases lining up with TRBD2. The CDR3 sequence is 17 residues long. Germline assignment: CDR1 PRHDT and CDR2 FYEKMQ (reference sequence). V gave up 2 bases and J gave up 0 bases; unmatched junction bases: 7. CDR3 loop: CASSLPSGEVSYNEQFF. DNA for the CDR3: TGTGCCAGCAGCTTACCTAGCGGTGAGGTCTCCTACAATGAGCAGTTCTTC.

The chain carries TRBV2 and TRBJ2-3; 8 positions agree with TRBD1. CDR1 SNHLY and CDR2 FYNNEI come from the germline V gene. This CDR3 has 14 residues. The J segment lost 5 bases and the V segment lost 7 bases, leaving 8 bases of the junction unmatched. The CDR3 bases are TGTGCCAGCATTCCGACAGGGGTTATAGATACGCAGTATTTT. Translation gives CASIPTGVIDTQYF.

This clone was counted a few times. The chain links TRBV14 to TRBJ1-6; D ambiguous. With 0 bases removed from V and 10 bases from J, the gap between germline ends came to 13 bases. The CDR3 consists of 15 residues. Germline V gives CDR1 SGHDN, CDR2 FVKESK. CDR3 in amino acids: CASSQDPAGISPLHF. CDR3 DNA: TGTGCCAGCAGCCAAGATCCGGCAGGTATCTCACCCCTCCACTTT.

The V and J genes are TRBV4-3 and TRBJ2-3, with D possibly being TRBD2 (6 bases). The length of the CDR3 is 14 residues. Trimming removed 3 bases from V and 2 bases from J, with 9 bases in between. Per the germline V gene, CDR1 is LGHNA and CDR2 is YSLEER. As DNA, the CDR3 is TGCGCCAGCAGCCAGACGGGACTCACAGATACGCAGTATTTT. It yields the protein CASSQTGLTDTQYF.

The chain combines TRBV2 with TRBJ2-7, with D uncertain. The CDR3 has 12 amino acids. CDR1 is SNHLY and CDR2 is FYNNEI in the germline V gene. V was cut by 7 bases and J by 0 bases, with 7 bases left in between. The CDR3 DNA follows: TGTGCCAGCACCTTCAGCTCCTACGAGCAGTACTTC. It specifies CASTFSSYEQYF.

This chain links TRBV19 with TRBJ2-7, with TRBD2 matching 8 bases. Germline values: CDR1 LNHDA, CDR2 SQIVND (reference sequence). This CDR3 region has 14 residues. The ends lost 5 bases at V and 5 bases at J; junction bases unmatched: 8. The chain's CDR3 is CASSQVAGSDEQYF. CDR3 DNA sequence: TGTGCCAGTAGTCAGGTAGCGGGAAGCGACGAGCAGTACTTC.

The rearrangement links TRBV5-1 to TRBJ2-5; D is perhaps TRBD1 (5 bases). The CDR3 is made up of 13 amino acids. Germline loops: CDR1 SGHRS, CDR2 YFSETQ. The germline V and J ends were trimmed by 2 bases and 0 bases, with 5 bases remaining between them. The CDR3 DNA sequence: TGCGCCAGCAGCTTAGGGGACCAAGAGACCCAGTACTTC. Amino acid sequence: CASSLGDQETQYF.

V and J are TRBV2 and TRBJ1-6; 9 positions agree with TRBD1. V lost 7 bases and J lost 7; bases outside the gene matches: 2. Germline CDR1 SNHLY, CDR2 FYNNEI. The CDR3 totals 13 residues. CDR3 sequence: CASIGQGNSPLHF. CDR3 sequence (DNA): TGTGCCAGCATAGGACAGGGGAATTCACCCCTCCACTTT.

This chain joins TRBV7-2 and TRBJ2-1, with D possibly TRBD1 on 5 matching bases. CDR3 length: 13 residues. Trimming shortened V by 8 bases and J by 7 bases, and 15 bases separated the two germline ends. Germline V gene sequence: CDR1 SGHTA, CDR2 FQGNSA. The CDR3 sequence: CASGARQENEQFF. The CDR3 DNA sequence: TGTGCCAGCGGGGCGCGGCAGGAGAATGAGCAGTTCTTC.

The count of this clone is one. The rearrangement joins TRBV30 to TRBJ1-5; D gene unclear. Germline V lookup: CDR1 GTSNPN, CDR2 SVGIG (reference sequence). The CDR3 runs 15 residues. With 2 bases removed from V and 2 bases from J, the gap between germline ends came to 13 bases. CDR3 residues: CAWSLSAPGNQPQHF. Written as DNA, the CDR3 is TGTGCCTGGAGTTTGAGCGCCCCCGGCAATCAGCCCCAGCATTTT.

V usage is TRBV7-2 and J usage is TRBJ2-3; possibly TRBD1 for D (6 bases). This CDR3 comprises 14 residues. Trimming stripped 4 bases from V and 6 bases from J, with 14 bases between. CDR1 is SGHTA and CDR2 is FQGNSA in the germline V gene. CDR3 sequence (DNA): TGTGCCAGCAGCTCCTATACAGGGTCGGATACGCAGTATTTT. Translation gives CASSSYTGSDTQYF.

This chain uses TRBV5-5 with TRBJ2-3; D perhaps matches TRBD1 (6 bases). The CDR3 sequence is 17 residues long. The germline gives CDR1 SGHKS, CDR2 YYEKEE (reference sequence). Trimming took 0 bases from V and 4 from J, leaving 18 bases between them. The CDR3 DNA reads TGTGCCAGCAGCTTGGAGTGGCCCACAGGGTATGCAGATACGCAGTATTTT. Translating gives CASSLEWPTGYADTQYF.

The CDR3 DNA is TGCGCCAGCTCCAAATACAAAGGGGCGGCCGGGGAGCTGTTTTTT. Its protein is CASSKYKGAAGELFF. The chain joins TRBV4-3 to TRBJ2-2; a weak D match, TRBD1 (5 bases). The ends were cut back, 8 bases at V and 6 bases at J, with 19 bases in the middle. The CDR3 has 15 amino acids. Per the germline V gene, CDR1 is LGHNA and CDR2 is YSLEER.

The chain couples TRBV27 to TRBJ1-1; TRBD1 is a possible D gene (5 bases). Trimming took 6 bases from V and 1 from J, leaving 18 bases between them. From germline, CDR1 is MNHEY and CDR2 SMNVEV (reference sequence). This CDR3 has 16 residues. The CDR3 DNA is TGTGCCAGCAGGCCCTCGGGGGGTCGAAAGAACACTGAAGCTTTCTTT. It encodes CASRPSGGRKNTEAFF.

The CDR3 DNA is TGTGCCAGCAGTTTAGATAGGGGAGGGGACTATGGCTACACCTTC. Its translation: CASSLDRGGDYGYTF. The chain joins TRBV28 to TRBJ1-2; a possible D gene is TRBD1 (5 bases). V lost 2 bases and J 3 bases, leaving 13 bases between the germline ends. Germline CDR1 is MDHEN and CDR2 is SYDVKM. The CDR3 length is 15 residues.

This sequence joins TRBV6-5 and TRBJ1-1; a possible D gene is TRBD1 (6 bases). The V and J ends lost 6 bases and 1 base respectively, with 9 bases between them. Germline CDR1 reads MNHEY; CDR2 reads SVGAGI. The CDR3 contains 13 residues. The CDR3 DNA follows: TGTGCCAGCAGGCAACAGGGGAACACTGAAGCTTTCTTT. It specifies CASRQQGNTEAFF.

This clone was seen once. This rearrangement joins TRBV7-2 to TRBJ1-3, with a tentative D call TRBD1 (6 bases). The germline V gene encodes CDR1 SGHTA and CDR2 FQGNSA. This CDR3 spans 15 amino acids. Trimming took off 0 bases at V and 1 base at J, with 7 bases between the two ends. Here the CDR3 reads CASSLAQGSGNTIYF. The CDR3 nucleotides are TGTGCCAGCAGCTTAGCGCAGGGGTCTGGAAACACCATATATTTT.

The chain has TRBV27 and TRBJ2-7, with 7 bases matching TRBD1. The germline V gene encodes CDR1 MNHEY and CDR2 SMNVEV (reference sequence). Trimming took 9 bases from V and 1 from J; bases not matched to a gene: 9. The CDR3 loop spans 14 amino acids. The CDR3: CASGTALTSYEQYF. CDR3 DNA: TGTGCCAGTGGGACAGCTTTAACTTCCTACGAGCAGTACTTC.

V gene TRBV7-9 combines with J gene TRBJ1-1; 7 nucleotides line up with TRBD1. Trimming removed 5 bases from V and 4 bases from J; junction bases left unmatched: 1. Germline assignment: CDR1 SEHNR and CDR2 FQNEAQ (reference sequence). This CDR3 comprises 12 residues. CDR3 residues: CASSTGVTEAFF. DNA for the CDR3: TGTGCCAGCAGCACAGGGGTCACTGAAGCTTTCTTT.

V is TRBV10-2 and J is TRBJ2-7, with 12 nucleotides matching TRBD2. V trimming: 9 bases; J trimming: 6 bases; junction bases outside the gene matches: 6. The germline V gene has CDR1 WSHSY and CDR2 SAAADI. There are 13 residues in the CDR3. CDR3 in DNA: TGCGCCAGTCGACTAGCGGGAGACATCGAGCAGTACTTC. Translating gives CASRLAGDIEQYF.

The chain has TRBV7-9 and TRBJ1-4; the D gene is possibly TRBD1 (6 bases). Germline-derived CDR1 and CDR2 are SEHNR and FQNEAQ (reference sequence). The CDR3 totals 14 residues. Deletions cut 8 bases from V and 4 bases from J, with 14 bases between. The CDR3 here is CASRDTGHNEKLFF. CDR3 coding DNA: TGTGCCAGCCGCGATACAGGGCATAATGAAAAACTGTTTTTT.

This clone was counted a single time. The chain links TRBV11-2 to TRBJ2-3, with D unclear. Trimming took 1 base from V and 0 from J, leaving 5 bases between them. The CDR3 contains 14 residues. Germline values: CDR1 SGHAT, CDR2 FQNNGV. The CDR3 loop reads CASSLATSTDTQYF. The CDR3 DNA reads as TGTGCCAGCAGCTTAGCGACTAGCACAGATACGCAGTATTTT.